This T cell receptor (beta chain) was identified during a study of memory CD4+ T cells and cytomegalovirus serostatus. Study-level points and caveats: Suggested: most of the CMV-linked TCR signature lies in CD4+ memory cells. A US-trained random forest predicted CMV serostatus with median AUC roughly 0.91. Each of 55 to 80 CMV-associated TCRbeta sequences occurred in one to five individuals.

The authors' processing: After removing out-of-frame reads, around 2 million distinct TCRbeta sequences remained. This table comes from immunoSEQ multiplex PCR, and its TCRdb copy is limited to in-frame clones, with some not included. V, J and clone size were drawn from that table, and D and trimming were deduced from the DNA. The profile shows 45,000 to 70,000 clones, approximately 86% of them singletons. This clone has a handful of counts. Its target is unknown. Single viable CD3+CD4+CD8-CD45RO+ cells were sorted as the memory CD4+ T cells. V trimming: 5 bases; J trimming: 3 bases; junction bases outside the gene matches: 5. The CDR3 runs 14 residues. Germline CDR1 SGHRS, CDR2 YFSETQ.

The V gene is TRBV5-1, the J gene TRBJ2-5, with 9 nucleotides matching TRBD1. The receptor's source is an adult in good health and CMV-seronegative. Some clones in this sample may be carry-over from other donors' samples. Input material: memory CD4+ T cells from blood. The CDR3 DNA reads as TGCGCCAGCAGGCAGACAGGGGGGAAAGAGACCCAGTACTTC. It yields the protein CASRQTGGKETQYF.